Below are 25 T cell receptor beta chains sequenced from a single sample in a study of T cells in Graves' hyperthyroidism and ophthalmopathy. The TCR beta CDR3 regions underwent amplification using RNA transcripts as the source. Carried out on the TCR CDR3, a first-round RT-PCR used the HTBI primer set. TCRdb called the multiplex PCR reads again in MiXCR, with one record for every CDR3 protein. The sample comprises 400,000 to 600,000 distinct CDR3 sequences, 15% to 20% of which are singletons, and about 31% rests with the top ten. Sample: blood. These receptors were collected from a woman aged 25 to 39 with Graves' ophthalmopathy.

This clonotype was counted only a few times. The chain is built from TRBV28 and TRBJ2-7; TRBD1 matches at 8 bases. This CDR3 region has 15 residues. Germline V gene data show CDR1 as MDHEN and CDR2 as SYDVKM. V lost 4 bases to trimming and J lost 3 bases; unmatched junction nucleotides: 8. This CDR3 reads CASSSNRDRSYEQYF. The CDR3 DNA reads as TGTGCCAGCAGTTCAAACCGGGACAGGAGCTACGAGCAGTACTTC.

The count of this clonotype is one. V is TRBV5-4 and J is TRBJ1-1; tentative D call: TRBD1 (6 bases). The V gene lost 0 bases and the J gene lost 4 bases, with 16 bases spanning the gap. This CDR3 is built from 16 residues. Germline CDR1 reads SGHNT; CDR2 reads YYREEE (reference sequence). The CDR3 here is CASSLATGRGGTEAFF. The DNA of the CDR3 is TGTGCCAGCAGCTTGGCCACGGGGAGAGGGGGCACTGAAGCTTTCTTT.

This clonotype was counted between two and nine times. V gene TRBV28 combines with J gene TRBJ1-3; TRBD1 matches 8 bases. V shed 5 bases, J shed 4 bases, and the junction held 13 bases outside the gene matches. CDR1 MDHEN and CDR2 SYDVKM come from the germline V gene. The CDR3 is 17 residues long. DNA of the CDR3: TGTGCCAGCAGTCACGTCAGGGGGCGACTGCTGGGAAACACCATATATTTT. Translating gives CASSHVRGRLLGNTIYF.

This clonotype has ten or more counts. This rearrangement joins TRBV2 to TRBJ1-2, with D perhaps TRBD1 (6 bases). V lost 8 bases and J 3 bases, leaving 19 bases between the germline ends. This CDR3 region has 15 residues. Per germline, CDR1 SNHLY and CDR2 FYNNEI. Here the CDR3 DNA reads TGTGCCAGCCTGGCGTTTGGGGGCCTCGACTATGGCTACACCTTC. Amino acid sequence: CASLAFGGLDYGYTF. The full variable domain, with the rest looked up from reference TRBV2 and TRBJ1-2, is EPEVTQTPSHQVTQMGQEVILRCVPISNHLYFYWYRQILGQKVEFLVSFYNNEISEKSEIFDDQFSVERPDGSNFTLKIRSTKLEDSAMYFCASLAFGGLDYGYTFGSGTRLTVV.

The chain recombines TRBV10-3 with TRBJ1-2; TRBD1 agrees at 9 bases. Germline trimming cut 2 bases from V and 4 bases from J; bases unmatched to any gene: 2. Looked up from germline, CDR1 is ENHRY and CDR2 is SYGVKD. This CDR3 spans 14 amino acids. CDR3 amino acids: CAISEPGQGYGYTF. In DNA, the CDR3 is TGTGCCATCAGTGAGCCGGGACAGGGCTATGGCTACACCTTC.

This clonotype was seen only a few times. The CDR3 here is CASKHDSYSNQPQHF. CDR3 DNA: TGTGCCAGCAAACATGACAGTTATAGCAATCAGCCCCAGCATTTT. This chain connects TRBV6-1 to TRBJ1-5, with D maybe TRBD1 (5 bases). CDR3 length equals 15 residues. The germline V gene encodes CDR1 MNHNS and CDR2 SASEGT. V was trimmed by 7 bases and J by 0 bases, leaving 13 bases between them.

The sample holds many counts of this clonotype. The gene calls are TRBV27 and TRBJ1-5, with 7 bases aligning to TRBD1. CDR1 and CDR2 (germline): MNHEY, SMNVEV (reference sequence). This CDR3 spans 15 amino acids. Trimming took 5 bases from V and 5 from J; bases not matched to a gene: 9. The CDR3 reads CASSHTRGGDQPQHF. Here the CDR3 DNA reads TGTGCCAGCAGTCATACACGAGGGGGCGATCAGCCCCAGCATTTT.

This clonotype was detected ten times or more. The rearrangement uses TRBV3-1 and TRBJ2-1, with 11 bases lining up with TRBD2. There are 16 residues in the CDR3. Germline-derived CDR1 and CDR2 are LGHDT and YNNKEL (reference sequence). V lost 5 bases and J lost 6; bases outside the gene matches: 9. CDR3 sequence (DNA): TGTGCCAGCAGCGACCCGCTAGCGGGAGGACGCAATGAGCAGTTCTTC. Amino acid sequence: CASSDPLAGGRNEQFF.

The V call is TRBV10-3, the J call TRBJ1-6, with D perhaps TRBD1 (5 bases). Germline V gene data show CDR1 as ENHRY and CDR2 as SYGVKD. Trimming removed 6 bases at V and 0 bases at J, with 12 bases between. There are 16 residues in the CDR3. CDR3 in DNA: TGTGCCATCAGGGAAGGGGAGAGCTCCTATAATTCACCCCTCCACTTT. It is translated as CAIREGESSYNSPLHF.

This clonotype appeared a few times. This chain uses TRBV15 with TRBJ1-6, with D possibly TRBD1 on 5 matching bases. With 5 bases removed from V and 10 bases from J, the gap between germline ends came to 15 bases. Germline loops: CDR1 LNHNV, CDR2 YYDKDF (reference sequence). This CDR3 spans 14 amino acids. This CDR3 is CATSHRDSRSPLHF. For the CDR3, the DNA is TGTGCCACCAGCCATCGGGACTCTCGGTCACCCCTCCACTTT.

This clonotype was seen a handful of times. DNA of the CDR3: TGCAGTGCTAGAGACCCGGGGCAGGCTTATAGCAATCAGCCCCAGCATTTT. It is translated as CSARDPGQAYSNQPQHF. The rearrangement uses TRBV20-1 and TRBJ1-5, with D perhaps TRBD1 (5 bases). V was clipped by 0 bases and J by 0 bases, with 15 bases between them. This CDR3 has 17 amino acids. Per the germline V gene, CDR1 is DFQATT and CDR2 is SNEGSKA (reference sequence).

This clonotype was counted many times. CDR3 sequence (DNA): TGTGCCAGCACCCCTGGGACAGATACGCAGTATTTT. Translation: CASTPGTDTQYF. The rearrangement joins TRBV7-2 to TRBJ2-3; D is ambiguous. This CDR3 is 12 amino acids long. With 7 bases removed from V and 3 bases from J, the gap between germline ends came to 8 bases. CDR1 and CDR2 (germline): SGHTA, FQGNSA.

The chain uses TRBV5-6 and TRBJ2-2; a possible D gene is TRBD2 (5 bases). The CDR3 covers 14 residues. Deletions cut 0 bases from V and 9 bases from J, with 12 bases between. CDR1 is SGHDT and CDR2 is YYEEEE in the germline V gene. The CDR3 loop reads CASSLAGSLRELFF. The CDR3 region has the DNA TGTGCCAGCAGCTTGGCGGGGAGTCTTAGGGAGCTGTTTTTT. The entire variable domain, with the rest obtained from reference TRBV5-6 and TRBJ2-2, is as follows: DAGVTQSPTHLIKTRGQQVTLRCSPKSGHDTVSWYQQALGQGPQFIFQYYEEEERQRGNFPDRFSGHQFPNYSSELNVNALLLGDSALYLCASSLAGSLRELFFGEGSRLTVL.

This clonotype was found a few times. A much bigger clone sits one base away, suggesting this may be a read error. The chain links TRBV28 to TRBJ1-1; perhaps TRBD1 as D (5 bases). Germline lookup yields CDR1 MDHEN and CDR2 SYDVKM. The CDR3 contains 16 residues. For the CDR3, the DNA is TGTGCCGGCAGTGTCAGGGAACCCGAGTGGCATTTTGAAGCTTTCTTT. Residues: CAGSVREPEWHFEAFF.

This clonotype showed up just a few times. The V and J genes are TRBV5-1 and TRBJ2-5; D assignment may be TRBD1 or TRBD2 (5 bases each). With 7 bases removed from V and 4 bases from J, the gap between germline ends came to 17 bases. Germline assignment: CDR1 SGHRS and CDR2 YFSETQ. CDR3 length: 14 residues. CDR3 region: CASSSGGGLETQYF. The CDR3 DNA is TGCGCCAGCTCTTCTGGGGGTGGATTAGAGACCCAGTACTTC.

The genes are TRBV20-1 and TRBJ2-7; no clear D. The CDR3 is made up of 12 amino acids. Germline V gene data show CDR1 as DFQATT and CDR2 as SNEGSKA (reference sequence). CDR3 amino acids: CSRAKGPYEQYF. DNA for the CDR3: TGCAGCCGGGCCAAGGGCCCCTACGAGCAGTACTTC.

The CDR3 spells CAWSARTGGFGDTQYF. DNA of the CDR3: TGTGCCTGGAGTGCCCGGACAGGGGGCTTCGGAGATACGCAGTATTTT. The V and J genes are TRBV30 and TRBJ2-3; 11 nucleotides agree with TRBD1. Trimming removed 1 base from V and 5 bases from J; junction bases left unmatched: 8. The CDR3 contains 16 residues. Looked up from germline, CDR1 is GTSNPN and CDR2 is SVGIG (reference sequence).

J is TRBJ1-1 and V is TRBV15; D uncertain. Germline lookup yields CDR1 LNHNV and CDR2 YYDKDF (reference sequence). Trimming removed 2 bases at V and 0 bases at J, with 13 bases between. The CDR3 has 16 residues. The CDR3 bases are TGTGCCACCAGCAGAATGACCGAACCTATGAACACTGAAGCTTTCTTT. The encoded protein is CATSRMTEPMNTEAFF.

This clonotype has a count of ten or more. The chain joins TRBV7-2 to TRBJ2-1, with D unclear. Germline CDR1 reads SGHTA; CDR2 reads FQGNSA. V lost 3 bases and J lost 8, with 17 bases in between. CDR3 length: 15 amino acids. The CDR3 DNA reads as TGTGCCAGCAGCTTTAGTTCTATGCCCGGAGATGAGCAGTTCTTC. Translation: CASSFSSMPGDEQFF.

This clonotype was counted at least ten times. CDR3 DNA sequence: TGTGCCATCAGTGCCAAGGGGGAAAACACTGAAGCTTTCTTT. Translated: CAISAKGENTEAFF. The chain uses TRBV10-3 and TRBJ1-1; possibly TRBD1 for D (6 bases). This CDR3 has 14 residues. Germline CDR1 is ENHRY and CDR2 is SYGVKD. Trimming shortened V by 4 bases and J by 2 bases, and 11 bases separated the two germline ends.

This chain links TRBV12-5 with TRBJ2-3; TRBD2 matches at 9 bases. This CDR3 has 16 residues. With V trimmed by 3 bases and J by 2 bases, 6 bases remained unmatched. Per germline, CDR1 LGHNT and CDR2 FRNRAP. CDR3 in DNA: TGTGCTAGTGGTTTCGACGTAGCGGGAGTCACAGATACGCAGTATTTT. It yields the protein CASGFDVAGVTDTQYF.

On this clonotype: This may arise from a read error, as a much more abundant clone is one base away. CDR3 bases: TGTGCCAGCAGACCGGTGACAGGCCTTGACTACGAGCAGTACTTC. This encodes CASRPVTGLDYEQYF. V gene TRBV2 combines with J gene TRBJ2-7, with a possible D match to TRBD1 (6 bases). CDR3 length equals 15 residues. Germline CDR1 reads SNHLY; CDR2 reads FYNNEI. Trimming took 6 bases from V and 3 from J, leaving 18 bases between them. Full variable domain (rest looked up from reference TRBV2 and TRBJ2-7): EPEVTQTPSHQVTQMGQEVILRCVPISNHLYFYWYRQILGQKVEFLVSFYNNEISEKSEIFDDQFSVERPDGSNFTLKIRSTKLEDSAMYFCASRPVTGLDYEQYFGPGTRLTVT.

This clonotype was observed at least ten times. The chain combines TRBV28 with TRBJ1-6; the match to TRBD1 covers 7 bases. This CDR3 has 16 amino acids. CDR1 is MDHEN, CDR2 SYDVKM, per germline. Losses at the gene ends were 5 bases for V and 2 bases for J; bases not matched to a gene: 6. Written as DNA, the CDR3 is TGTGCCAGCAGTGGGGACAGTGGAACCTATAATTCACCCCTCCACTTT. It encodes CASSGDSGTYNSPLHF.

This clonotype has ten or more counts. This rearrangement joins TRBV11-2 to TRBJ2-7; no clear D. Trimming pared 5 bases from V and 6 bases from J, leaving 14 bases between. The CDR3 totals 13 residues. Germline-derived CDR1 and CDR2 are SGHAT and FQNNGV. CDR3 DNA sequence: TGTGCCAGCAGCGTTGATCTCGGCGGCGAGCAGTACTTC. It codes for CASSVDLGGEQYF.

This clonotype has a count of ten or more. The chain carries TRBV20-1 and TRBJ2-3, with 12 bases that match TRBD2. The CDR3 totals 16 residues. Germline loops: CDR1 DFQATT, CDR2 SNEGSKA (reference sequence). Germline trimming cut 3 bases from V and 0 bases from J; bases unmatched to any gene: 4. In nucleotides, the CDR3 is TGCAGTGCTAGGTCCGGGACTAGCGGGAGCACAGATACGCAGTATTTT. Residues: CSARSGTSGSTDTQYF.